The 7 T cell receptor beta chains presented below share a single source sample, sequenced in a study of shared clonotypes between healthy human individuals. Here immunoSEQ multiplex PCR was the method, and the copy in TCRdb shows in-frame clones only, minus some. Here the sample spans millions of clones, over 90% being singletons. Sequenced sample: naive CD4+ T cells from PBMCs. The subset is: CD45RA+ positively selected. The receptors stem from a man aged 18 to 29 in good health. Some clones in this sample may be carry-over from other donors' samples.

The gene calls are TRBV2 and TRBJ1-5, with 9 bases aligning to TRBD1. Germline trimming cut 7 bases from V and 6 bases from J; bases unmatched to any gene: 7. Germline values: CDR1 SNHLY, CDR2 FYNNEI. The CDR3 runs 14 residues. The DNA for the CDR3 is TGTGCCAGCAACCCGACAGGGGGGAGTCAGCCCCAGCATTTT. This sequence encodes CASNPTGGSQPQHF.

The chain employs TRBV5-6 and TRBJ2-2; 7 bases align to TRBD2. The CDR3 runs 16 residues. The V gene end was trimmed by 1 base and the J gene end by 1 base; junction bases not matched to a gene: 4. The germline V gene encodes CDR1 SGHDT and CDR2 YYEEEE. The chain's CDR3 is CASSLYGTKNTGELFF. The CDR3 DNA is TGTGCCAGCAGCTTGTATGGGACTAAGAACACCGGGGAGCTGTTTTTT.

The chain recombines TRBV9 with TRBJ1-5, with D tentatively TRBD1 (5 bases). The CDR3 has 13 residues. Germline V CDR1 and CDR2: SGDLS, YYNGEE. Trimming removed 7 bases at V and 3 bases at J, with 11 bases between. In DNA form, the CDR3 reads TGTGCCAGCGGGACCTATATCAATCAGCCCCAGCATTTT. Its translation is CASGTYINQPQHF.

The J gene is TRBJ2-4, the V gene TRBV5-6, with D possibly being TRBD1 (5 bases). Trimming took off 5 bases at V and 1 base at J, with 16 bases between the two ends. The V gene's germline CDR1 is SGHDT and CDR2 YYEEEE. The CDR3 extends over 16 amino acids. Written as DNA, the CDR3 is TGTGCCAGCAGAAGCAGGGCGGCTGGGGCCAAAAACATTCAGTACTTC. It specifies CASRSRAAGAKNIQYF.

This chain joins TRBV4-1 and TRBJ1-2; the match to TRBD1 covers 7 bases. CDR1 MGHRA and CDR2 YSYEKL come from the germline V gene. Trimming removed 0 bases from V and 3 bases from J; junction bases left unmatched: 4. The CDR3 loop spans 15 amino acids. CDR3 sequence (DNA): TGCGCCAGCAGCCAAGACGACAGGGTATACTATGGCTACACCTTC. This codes for CASSQDDRVYYGYTF.

This clone showed up just once. This sample includes further DNA sequences coding for the same CDR3. The CDR3 loop reads CASSSRLAEYNEQFF. DNA of the CDR3: TGTGCCAGCAGCTCCCGACTAGCGGAGTACAATGAGCAGTTCTTC. The V and J genes are TRBV11-2 and TRBJ2-1, with 9 positions matching TRBD2. Trimming removed 4 bases from V and 4 bases from J; junction bases left unmatched: 5. CDR3 length: 15 residues. Germline lookup yields CDR1 SGHAT and CDR2 FQNNGV.

The count of this clone is one. The chain carries TRBV5-1 and TRBJ2-7, with 10 nucleotides matching TRBD2. There are 15 residues in the CDR3. V trimming: 4 bases; J trimming: 6 bases; junction bases outside the gene matches: 10. The germline gives CDR1 SGHRS, CDR2 YFSETQ. The DNA of the CDR3 is TGCGCCAGCAGCGGATCAGCGGGAGGGCCTGCCGAGCAGTACTTC. Translation gives CASSGSAGGPAEQYF.